The T cell receptor beta chain described here comes from a study of T cell responses to AZD1222 COVID-19 vaccine. Broader study findings: Seropositive at baseline were only a handful of AZD1222 recipients. Nearly half of the spike-specific TCRs reportedly recognize variant regions that carry no mutations.

Note on this clone: Its antigen is unidentified.

The CDR3 runs 12 residues. TCRdb's copy holds only in-frame clones and misses some; the assay was immunoSEQ multiplex PCR. Of 95,000 to 150,000 clones listed, 70% to 90% were seen once; the top ten hold roughly 8.9%. The rearrangement joins TRBV21-1 to TRBJ1-1. TRBV21-1 is listed as a pseudogene. This clonotype was sampled from an adult in good health. The sequenced sample was peripheral blood, obtained on day 0 of AZD1222 vaccination. The CDR3 bases are TGTGCCACTTTGAGCGAGTGCACTGAAGCTTTCTTT. It yields the protein CATLSECTEAFF.